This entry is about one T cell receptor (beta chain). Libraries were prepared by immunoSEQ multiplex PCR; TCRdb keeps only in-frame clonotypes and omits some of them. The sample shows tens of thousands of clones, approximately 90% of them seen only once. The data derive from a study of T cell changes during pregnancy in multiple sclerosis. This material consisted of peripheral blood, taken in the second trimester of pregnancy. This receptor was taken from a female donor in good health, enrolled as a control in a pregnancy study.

Written as DNA, the CDR3 is TGTGCCAGCTCATCTATCGGGACTAGCGGGGGGGATGAGCAGTTCTTC. Its protein product is CASSSIGTSGGDEQFF. The chain recombines TRBV18 with TRBJ2-1; 16 bases line up with TRBD2. The CDR3 extends over 16 amino acids. V lost 5 bases, J lost 8 bases, and 6 bases stayed unmatched. Germline values: CDR1 KGHSH, CDR2 LQKENI. The whole variable domain, remainder taken from reference TRBV18 and TRBJ2-1, is NAGVMQNPRHLVRRRGQEARLRCSPMKGHSHVYWYRQLPEEGLKFMVYLQKENIIDESGMPKERFSAEFPKEGPSILRIQQVVRGDSAAYFCASSSIGTSGGDEQFFGPGTRLTVL.